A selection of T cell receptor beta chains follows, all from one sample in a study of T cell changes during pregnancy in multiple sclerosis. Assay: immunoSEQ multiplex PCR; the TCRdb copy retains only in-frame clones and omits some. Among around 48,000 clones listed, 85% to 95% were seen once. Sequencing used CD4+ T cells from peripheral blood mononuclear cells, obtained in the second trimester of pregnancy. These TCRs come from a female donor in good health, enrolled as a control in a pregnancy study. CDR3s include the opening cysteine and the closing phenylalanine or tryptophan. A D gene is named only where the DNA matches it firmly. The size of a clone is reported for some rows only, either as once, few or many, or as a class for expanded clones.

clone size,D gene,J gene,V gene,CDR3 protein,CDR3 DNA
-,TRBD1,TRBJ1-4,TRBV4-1,CASSQGHRGADEKLFF,TGCGCCAGCAGCCAAGGCCACAGGGGGGCGGATGAAAAACTGTTTTTT
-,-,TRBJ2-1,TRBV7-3,CASSLASPYNEQFF,TGTGCCAGCAGCTTAGCTAGCCCCTACAATGAGCAGTTCTTC
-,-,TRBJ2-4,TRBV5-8,CASSLETAIAKNIQYF,TGTGCCAGCAGCTTGGAGACAGCTATAGCCAAAAACATTCAGTACTTC
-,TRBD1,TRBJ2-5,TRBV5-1,CASSRGGQTQETQYF,TGCGCCAGCAGCCGAGGGGGACAGACACAAGAGACCCAGTACTTC
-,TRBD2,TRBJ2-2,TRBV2,CASSELTSGSTGELFF,TGTGCCAGCAGTGAACTAACTAGCGGGAGCACCGGGGAGCTGTTTTTT
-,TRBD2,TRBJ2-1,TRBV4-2,CASSQGLAGTLGEQFF,TGTGCCAGCAGCCAAGGGCTAGCGGGTACCTTGGGTGAGCAGTTCTTC
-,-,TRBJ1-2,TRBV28,CASAELKTVGYGYTF,TGTGCCAGCGCAGAACTGAAGACAGTCGGGTATGGCTACACCTTC
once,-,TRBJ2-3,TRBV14,CASSQVRWGPGDTQYF,TGTGCCAGCAGCCAAGTCCGGTGGGGGCCGGGAGATACGCAGTATTTT
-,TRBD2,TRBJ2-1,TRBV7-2,CASILLRASGREGVYEQFF,TGTGCCAGCATACTCCTAAGGGCTAGCGGGAGAGAGGGAGTCTATGAGCAGTTCTTC
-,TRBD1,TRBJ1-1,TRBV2,CASRIGQAVSTEAFF,TGTGCCAGCAGGATAGGACAGGCGGTCAGTACTGAAGCTTTCTTT
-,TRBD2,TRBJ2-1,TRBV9,CASSVGASGRSYNEQFF,TGTGCCAGCAGCGTAGGGGCTAGCGGGAGATCCTACAATGAGCAGTTCTTC
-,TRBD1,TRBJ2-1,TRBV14,CASSHPYTSDRANSYNEQFF,TGTGCCAGCAGCCATCCATACACCTCGGACAGGGCGAATTCTTACAATGAGCAGTTCTTC
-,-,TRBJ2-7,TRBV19,CASSIDVGSYEQYF,TGTGCCAGTAGTATAGACGTCGGCTCCTACGAGCAGTACTTC
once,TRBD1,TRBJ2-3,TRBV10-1,CASSDPGTGGTDTQYF,TGCGCCAGCAGTGACCCCGGGACAGGGGGCACAGATACGCAGTATTTT
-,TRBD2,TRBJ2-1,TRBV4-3,CASRRGLAAYNEQFF,TGCGCCAGCAGAAGGGGACTAGCGGCCTACAATGAGCAGTTCTTC
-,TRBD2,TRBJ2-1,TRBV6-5,CASSVGTSENNEQFF,TGTGCCAGCAGTGTCGGGACTAGCGAGAACAATGAGCAGTTCTTC
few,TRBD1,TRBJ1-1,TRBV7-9,CASSASGTALEAFF,TGTGCCAGCAGCGCATCCGGGACAGCCCTTGAAGCTTTCTTT
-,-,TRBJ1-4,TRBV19,CASSIDSDEKLFF,TGTGCCAGTAGTATAGACTCTGATGAAAAACTGTTTTTT
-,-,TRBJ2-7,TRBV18,CASSPQGGGTHEQYF,TGTGCCAGCTCTCCACAGGGCGGGGGCACCCACGAGCAGTACTTC
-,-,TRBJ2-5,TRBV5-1,CASSLVTVQETQYF,TGCGCCAGCAGCTTGGTGACAGTCCAAGAGACCCAGTACTTC
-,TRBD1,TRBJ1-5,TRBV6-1,CASSAGQGNQPQHF,TGTGCCAGCAGTGCGGGACAGGGTAATCAGCCCCAGCATTTT
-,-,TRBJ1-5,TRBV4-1,CASSQETMGINQPQHF,TGCGCCAGCAGCCAAGAGACTATGGGGATCAATCAGCCCCAGCATTTT
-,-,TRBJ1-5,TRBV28,CASSLGRPDQPQHF,TGTGCCAGCAGTTTAGGCAGGCCTGACCAGCCCCAGCATTTT
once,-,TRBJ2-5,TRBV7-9,CASSPRGPETQYF,TGTGCCAGCAGTCCCAGGGGCCCGGAGACCCAGTACTTC
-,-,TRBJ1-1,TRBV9,CASSVQGLGTEAFF,TGTGCCAGCAGCGTACAGGGATTAGGCACTGAAGCTTTCTTT
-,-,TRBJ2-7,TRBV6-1,CASSERGYEQYF,TGTGCCAGCAGTGAAAGAGGGTACGAGCAGTACTTC
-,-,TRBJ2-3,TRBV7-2,CASSLDFAAVGGTDTQYF,TGTGCCAGCAGCTTAGATTTTGCGGCAGTCGGAGGGACAGATACGCAGTATTTT
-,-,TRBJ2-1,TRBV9,CASSSSPLPDSKQFF,TGTGCCAGCAGCTCTAGCCCCCTCCCGGACTCTAAGCAGTTCTTC
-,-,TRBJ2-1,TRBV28,CASSLHGLYNEQFF,TGTGCCAGCAGTTTACATGGACTGTACAATGAGCAGTTCTTC
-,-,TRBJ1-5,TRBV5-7,CASSLLPQHF,TGTGCCAGCAGCCTCCTGCCCCAGCATTTT
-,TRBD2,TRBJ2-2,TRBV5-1,CASSLSSGIAPGELFF,TGCGCCAGCAGCCTCTCTAGCGGGATCGCCCCCGGGGAGCTGTTTTTT
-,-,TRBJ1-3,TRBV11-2,CASSFIGGSGNTIYF,TGTGCCAGCAGCTTCATAGGGGGCTCTGGAAACACCATATATTTT
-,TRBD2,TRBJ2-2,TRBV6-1,CASFPGLALAGELFF,TGTGCCAGCTTCCCCGGACTAGCCTTGGCCGGGGAGCTGTTTTTT
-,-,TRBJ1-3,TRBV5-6,CASSLRGSAGNTIYF,TGTGCCAGCAGCTTAAGGGGGTCGGCTGGAAACACCATATATTTT
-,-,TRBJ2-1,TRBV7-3,CASRGGLYNEQFF,TGTGCCAGCAGGGGCGGACTCTACAATGAGCAGTTCTTC
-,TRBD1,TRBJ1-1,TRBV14,CASSQQTGTTEAFF,TGTGCCAGCAGCCAACAGACAGGGACCACTGAAGCTTTCTTT
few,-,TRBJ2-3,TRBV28,CASSSPGHGPTDTQYF,TGTGCCAGCAGTTCGCCGGGACACGGGCCCACAGATACGCAGTATTTT
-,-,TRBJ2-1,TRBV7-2,CASSLRGQTNNEQFF,TGTGCCAGCAGCTTACGGGGTCAGACAAACAATGAGCAGTTCTTC
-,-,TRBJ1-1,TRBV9,CASSHTDNTEAFF,TGTGCCAGCAGCCACACAGATAACACTGAAGCTTTCTTT
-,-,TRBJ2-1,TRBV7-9,CASSLASQGSYNEQFF,TGTGCCAGCAGCTTAGCCAGTCAGGGATCCTACAATGAGCAGTTCTTC
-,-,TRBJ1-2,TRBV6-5,CASSSRTASYGYTF,TGTGCCAGCAGTTCCCGGACAGCTTCCTATGGCTACACCTTC
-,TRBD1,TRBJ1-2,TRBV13,CASSLGFEQGNYGYTF,TGTGCCAGCAGCTTAGGGTTTGAACAGGGGAACTATGGCTACACCTTC
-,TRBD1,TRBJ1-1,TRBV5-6,CASSSLDRGMNTEAFF,TGTGCCAGCAGCTCCTTGGACAGGGGAATGAACACTGAAGCTTTCTTT
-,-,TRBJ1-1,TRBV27,CASSYQGGTEAFF,TGTGCCAGCAGTTATCAGGGTGGCACTGAAGCTTTCTTT
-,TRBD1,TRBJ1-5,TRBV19,CATLTGTGINQPQHF,TGTGCCACCTTAACAGGGACAGGGATCAATCAGCCCCAGCATTTT
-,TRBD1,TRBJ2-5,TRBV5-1,CASRTGPQETQYF,TGCGCCAGCAGGACAGGGCCACAAGAGACCCAGTACTTC
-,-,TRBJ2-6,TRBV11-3,CASSEQPLISGANVLTF,TGTGCCAGCAGCGAGCAACCTTTAATCTCTGGGGCCAACGTCCTGACTTTC
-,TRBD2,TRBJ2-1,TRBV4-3,CASSQGSGLSYNEQFF,TGCGCCAGCAGCCAAGGTAGCGGGCTGTCCTACAATGAGCAGTTCTTC
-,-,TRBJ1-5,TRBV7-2,CASSLGGPGVIRNQPQHF,TGTGCCAGCAGTTTGGGAGGGCCGGGGGTTATACGCAATCAGCCCCAGCATTTT
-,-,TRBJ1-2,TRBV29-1,CSVQGNYGYTF,TGCAGCGTTCAGGGGAACTATGGCTACACCTTC
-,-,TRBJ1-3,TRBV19,CASSLSSGNTIYF,TGTGCCAGTAGTCTGTCCTCTGGAAACACCATATATTTT
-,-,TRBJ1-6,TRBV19,CASSTYRAMDSPLHF,TGTGCCAGTAGTACCTACAGGGCAATGGATTCACCCCTCCACTTT
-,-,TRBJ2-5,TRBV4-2,CASSLGRGETQYF,TGTGCCAGCAGCCTCGGGAGAGGGGAGACCCAGTACTTC
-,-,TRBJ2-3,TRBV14,CASSQGDSPSTDTQYF,TGTGCCAGCAGCCAAGGGGACTCTCCTAGCACAGATACGCAGTATTTT
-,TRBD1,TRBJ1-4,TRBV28,CASSLRGLANEKLFF,TGTGCCAGCAGCCTCAGGGGGCTGGCTAATGAAAAACTGTTTTTT
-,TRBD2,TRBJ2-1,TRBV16,CASSQSGTSEYNEQFF,TGTGCCAGCAGCCAATCAGGGACTAGCGAGTACAATGAGCAGTTCTTC
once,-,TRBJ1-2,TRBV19,CASSITGQGSYGYTF,TGTGCCAGTAGTATAACAGGGCAGGGATCCTATGGCTACACCTTC
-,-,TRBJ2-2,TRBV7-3,CASSLGLLAGELFF,TGTGCCAGCAGCTTAGGGCTCCTCGCCGGGGAGCTGTTTTTT
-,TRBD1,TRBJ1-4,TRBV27,CASGGPTGGEKLFF,TGTGCCAGCGGTGGACCGACAGGGGGGGAAAAACTGTTTTTT
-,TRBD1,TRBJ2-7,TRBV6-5,CASRPTGVGEQYF,TGTGCCAGCAGGCCGACAGGGGTGGGCGAGCAGTACTTC